The 11 T cell receptor beta chains below come from one sample, sequenced in a study of spatial heterogeneity in lung cancer. Findings and limits, study-wide: Counts of expanded intratumoral alpha and beta TCRs tracked tumor mutation counts.

Their antigens remain unidentified. TCRdb processed the 5' RACE reads anew with MiXCR; each CDR3 protein has one entry. The table has over 10,000 distinct CDR3 sequences, roughly 5.4% seen once. Time point in this sample: sample taken at primary tumor resection. The input for sequencing was lung tumor tissue, taken at surgery. The source of these receptors is a female donor with early-stage non-small cell lung cancer.

By share, this clonotype ranks as medium-sized (0.01 to 0.1%). The J gene is TRBJ2-1, the V gene TRBV7-9; 9 bases line up with TRBD2. Looked up from germline, CDR1 is SEHNR and CDR2 is FQNEAQ (reference sequence). J was trimmed by 3 bases and V by 3 bases; bases with no gene match: 3. The CDR3 is 15 residues long. The CDR3 loop reads CASSFVRGGYNEQFF. The CDR3 DNA reads TGTGCCAGCAGCTTCGTGCGGGGGGGCTACAATGAGCAGTTCTTC.

Ten or more counts support this clonotype. The chain combines TRBV5-5 with TRBJ1-5, with 8 bases matching TRBD1. The CDR3 spans 15 residues. V was pared by 1 base and J by 2 bases, with 2 bases of the junction left unmatched. CDR1 and CDR2 (germline): SGHKS, YYEKEE (reference sequence). Here the CDR3 DNA reads TGTGCCAGCAGCTTGCAGACAGGGGGCAATCAGCCCCAGCATTTT. Protein sequence: CASSLQTGGNQPQHF. The full variable domain, with the rest looked up from reference TRBV5-5 and TRBJ1-5, is DAGVTQSPTHLIKTRGQQVTLRCSPISGHKSVSWYQQVLGQGPQFIFQYYEKEERGRGNFPDRFSARQFPNYSSELNVNALLLGDSALYLCASSLQTGGNQPQHFGDGTRLSIL.

This clonotype appeared many times. J is TRBJ1-2 and V is TRBV9, with D possibly matching TRBD1 (6 bases). The CDR3 covers 14 residues. Trimming left V 4 bases short and J 8 bases short, with 18 bases between. Germline lookup yields CDR1 SGDLS and CDR2 YYNGEE. CDR3 DNA sequence: TGTGCCAGCAGCTCCCTTACAGGGAGTCTCGGCTACACCTTC. This gives the protein CASSSLTGSLGYTF.

This clonotype was detected many times. V and J are TRBV7-2 and TRBJ2-4; 9 nucleotides align to TRBD2. Trimming at V came to 5 bases and at J to 3 bases, leaving 14 bases not matched to a gene. Per germline, CDR1 SGHTA and CDR2 FQGNSA. The CDR3 length is 18 residues. The CDR3, as DNA: TGTGCCAGCAGCACAGACGTCTGGCGGGGGGGAGGCAAAAACATTCAGTACTTC. This sequence encodes CASSTDVWRGGGKNIQYF.

This clonotype was detected ten times or more. The chain joins TRBV2 to TRBJ1-1, with D uncertain. The germline V gene encodes CDR1 SNHLY and CDR2 FYNNEI. CDR3 length: 13 residues. V lost 6 bases to trimming and J lost 0 bases, with 8 bases between them. The CDR3 loop is CASRTAMNTEAFF. CDR3 nucleotide sequence: TGTGCCAGCAGGACTGCCATGAACACTGAAGCTTTCTTT.

This clonotype is categorized as medium-sized (0.01 to 0.1%). The V call is TRBV6-6, the J call TRBJ2-2; D uncertain. The V gene's germline CDR1 is MNHNY and CDR2 SVGAGI (reference sequence). V lost 5 bases, J lost 4 bases, and 5 bases lay in between. The CDR3 extends over 12 amino acids. As DNA, the CDR3 is TGTGCCAGCAGTCCCTTCACCGGGGAGCTGTTTTTT. Translating gives CASSPFTGELFF.

In this sample, this clonotype turned up a few times. The DNA for the CDR3 is TGTGCCGCTAGACTCAGGGTGGGCACTGAAGCTTTCTTT. Translated, it gives CAARLRVGTEAFF. This chain uses TRBV6-1 with TRBJ1-1; D may be TRBD1 (5 bases). This CDR3 is built from 13 residues. Germline lookup yields CDR1 MNHNS and CDR2 SASEGT. Trimming took off 11 bases at V and 4 bases at J, with 17 bases between the two ends.

In this sample, this clonotype turned up many times. The V and J genes are TRBV6-1 and TRBJ2-3; 7 bases agree with TRBD2. Germline CDR1 and CDR2: MNHNS and SASEGT. J gave up 10 bases and V 3 bases, and 13 bases lay outside the gene matches. The CDR3 contains 15 residues. The CDR3 DNA reads as TGTGCCAGCAGTGATTGGGACTACCAAGGGGTGTCGCAGTATTTT. Encoded protein: CASSDWDYQGVSQYF.

This clonotype was detected many times. The rearrangement links TRBV2 to TRBJ1-5, with unresolved D. V lost 3 bases to trimming and J lost 0 bases, with 9 bases between them. The CDR3 covers 15 residues. Germline values: CDR1 SNHLY, CDR2 FYNNEI. In DNA form, the CDR3 reads TGTGCCAGCAGTGAGGTCTCGGATAGCAATCAGCCCCAGCATTTT. This sequence encodes CASSEVSDSNQPQHF. Full variable domain (rest looked up from reference TRBV2 and TRBJ1-5): EPEVTQTPSHQVTQMGQEVILRCVPISNHLYFYWYRQILGQKVEFLVSFYNNEISEKSEIFDDQFSVERPDGSNFTLKIRSTKLEDSAMYFCASSEVSDSNQPQHFGDGTRLSIL.

This clonotype was observed at least ten times. This chain uses TRBV7-9 with TRBJ2-2; unclear D gene. Germline loops: CDR1 SEHNR, CDR2 FQNEAQ (reference sequence). Trimming cost V 8 bases and J 3 bases, with 16 bases left between them. There are 15 residues in the CDR3. This CDR3 reads CASALLVGYTGELFF. CDR3 DNA sequence: TGTGCCAGCGCACTGCTGGTTGGCTACACCGGGGAGCTGTTTTTT.

This chain uses TRBV12-3 or TRBV12-4 with TRBJ2-1; 7 bases map to TRBD2. This CDR3 spans 15 amino acids. The ends lost 7 bases at V and 0 bases at J; junction bases unmatched: 6. The CDR3 region has the DNA TGTGCCAGCATCCCTAGCGGTCGCTCCTACAATGAGCAGTTCTTC. Its translation: CASIPSGRSYNEQFF.